The 5 T cell receptor beta chains presented below share a single source sample, sequenced in a study of human T cells and chemical hapten exposure. TCRdb re-called the RACE reads with MiXCR, one entry per CDR3 protein. The sample includes fewer than 150,000 distinct CDR3 sequences, approximately 12% seen only once; the top ten take more than 1.1%. Time point defined: patch test 2, 6 weeks after DPC sensitization. Indicated treatment: therapeutic diphenylcyclopropenone sensitization with weekly scalp DPC. Sequenced here: whole blood, sampled in connection with sensitization to the hapten diphenylcyclopropenone (DPC). These receptors originate from a woman aged 45-60 years with alopecia areata. Some clones in this sample may be carry-over from other donors' samples.

V usage is TRBV24-1 and J usage is TRBJ2-4; the D gene could be TRBD1 or TRBD2 (5 bases each). Germline V gives CDR1 KGHDR, CDR2 SFDVKD. V gave up 2 bases and J gave up 13 bases, with 17 bases separating them. The CDR3 totals 14 residues. The CDR3 bases are TGTGCCACCAGTGATTGGCCCGCAGGGAGAGCCCAGTACTTC. This sequence encodes CATSDWPAGRAQYF.

The V and J genes are TRBV7-8 and TRBJ1-4, with TRBD1 as a possible D gene (5 bases). The CDR3 is made up of 15 amino acids. V was pared by 8 bases and J by 6 bases, with 19 bases between. Germline assignment: CDR1 SGHVS and CDR2 FQNEAQ. CDR3 sequence: CASLPSGGVDEKLFF. CDR3 coding DNA: TGTGCCAGCCTTCCCAGCGGGGGGGTGGATGAAAAACTGTTTTTT.

There are many counts of this clonotype. The chain is built from TRBV24-1 and TRBJ2-3; 8 bases align to TRBD1. Per the germline V gene, CDR1 is KGHDR and CDR2 is SFDVKD. This CDR3 region has 14 residues. The V segment lost 11 bases and the J segment 1 base; nucleotides outside the gene matches: 7. CDR3 coding DNA: TGTGCCAGACAGGGGTGGAATGGCACAGATACGCAGTATTTT. Translation: CARQGWNGTDTQYF.

The chain employs TRBV24-1 and TRBJ2-7; D is perhaps TRBD1 (6 bases). Germline V CDR1 and CDR2: KGHDR, SFDVKD. The CDR3 length is 14 residues. Trimming cost V 5 bases and J 0 bases, with 10 bases left between them. CDR3: CATSGWTVSYEQYF. The CDR3 region has the DNA TGTGCCACCAGTGGTTGGACAGTCTCCTACGAGCAGTACTTC.

V usage is TRBV28 and J usage is TRBJ1-5; D is ambiguous. Trimming removed 10 bases from V and 2 bases from J, with 18 bases in between. This CDR3 comprises 15 residues. CDR1 is MDHEN, CDR2 SYDVKM, per germline. For the CDR3, the DNA is TGTGCCACCAAAGCCTTTAGGGTTGGCAATCAGCCCCAGCATTTT. Protein: CATKAFRVGNQPQHF. Full variable domain (remainder filled in from reference TRBV28 and TRBJ1-5): DVKVTQSSRYLVKRTGEKVFLECVQDMDHENMFWYRQDPGLGLRLIYFSYDVKMKEKGDIPEGYSVSREKKERFSLILESASTNQTSMYLCATKAFRVGNQPQHFGDGTRLSIL.